This T cell receptor (beta chain) originates from a study of T-cell reconstitution after alpha-beta-depleted transplantation in children. Unique molecular identifiers were used to barcode this TCRbeta library. TCRdb recomputed calls from the PCR reads with MiXCR, one row per CDR3 protein. The top ten clones hold about 4.5% of a sample with about 360,000 distinct CDR3 sequences, approximately 12% of them seen once. CDR1 and CDR2 from the germline V gene are LGHNA and YNFKEQ. This CDR3 is built from 15 residues. V was cut by 1 base and J by 1 base, with 10 bases left in between. The material sequenced was PBMCs, taken from the stem cell graft. The genes are TRBV4-2 and TRBJ2-5, with D hard to call. The clonotype comes from a human donor who donated a stem cell graft to a child with Fanconi anemia. In DNA, the CDR3 is TGTGCCAGCAGCCAAGTATGGCAGAGCCAAGAGACCCAGTACTTC. It is translated as CASSQVWQSQETQYF.